Shown below are 27 T cell receptor beta chains from a single sample sequenced in a study of patients and donors after allogeneic stem cell transplantation. TCRdb ran MiXCR on the RT-PCR reads and lists one entry per CDR3 protein. The sample lists about 200,000 distinct CDR3 sequences, about 38% occurring once. Sequenced sample: blood, either unsorted or a sorted T cell fraction (not recorded which). These receptor sequences come from a human donor who was either an allogeneic HSCT recipient or a stem cell or donor lymphocyte infusion donor (not recorded which). It is not recorded whose cells these are; they may come from a transplant donor.

This clonotype was observed a handful of times. This chain joins TRBV5-1 and TRBJ2-7; a weak D match, TRBD2 (6 bases). Germline V CDR1 and CDR2: SGHRS, YFSETQ. CDR3 size: 13 residues. V was shortened by 0 bases and J by 6 bases, with 10 bases between the two germline ends. CDR3 in amino acids: CASSLDGGREQYF. As DNA, the CDR3 is TGCGCCAGCAGCTTGGATGGAGGGCGCGAGCAGTACTTC.

The chain is built from TRBV7-2 and TRBJ2-6, with D unresolved. Trimming removed 9 bases from V and 0 bases from J, with 9 bases in between. The CDR3 runs 14 residues. Germline loops: CDR1 SGHTA, CDR2 FQGNSA. CDR3: CASKMRSGANVLTF. Here the CDR3 DNA reads TGTGCCAGTAAGATGCGCTCTGGGGCCAACGTCCTGACTTTC.

The chain recombines TRBV7-9 with TRBJ1-1, with 9 bases aligning to TRBD1. J was trimmed by 5 bases and V by 0 bases; bases with no gene match: 7. CDR1 is SEHNR and CDR2 is FQNEAQ in the germline V gene (reference sequence). This CDR3 contains 16 residues. The CDR3 DNA sequence: TGTGCCAGCAGCTTAGCTGGGGGACAGGGAAGGACTGAAGCTTTCTTT. Its protein product is CASSLAGGQGRTEAFF.

This clonotype has more than one count but fewer than ten. The chain has TRBV7-3 and TRBJ1-1, with a weak D call TRBD1 (5 bases). Trimming took off 1 base at V and 2 bases at J, with 11 bases between the two ends. The CDR3 runs 15 residues. The germline V gene encodes CDR1 SGHTA and CDR2 FQGTGA. The CDR3 DNA sequence: TGTGCCAGCAGCTTAATTGGGGGGGTTAACACTGAAGCTTTCTTT. This gives the protein CASSLIGGVNTEAFF.

This clonotype was seen a few times. This sequence joins TRBV6-6 and TRBJ1-2; perhaps TRBD1 as D (6 bases). CDR1 MNHNY and CDR2 SVGAGI come from the germline V gene (reference sequence). V lost 6 bases, J lost 2 bases, and 13 bases lay in between. This CDR3 is 14 amino acids long. CDR3 in amino acids: CASRYRVGNYGYTF. The CDR3 DNA sequence: TGTGCCAGCAGATACAGGGTGGGGAACTATGGCTACACCTTC.

This clonotype was detected only a few times. This chain connects TRBV20-1 to TRBJ1-5, with D perhaps matching TRBD1 (5 bases). Germline CDR1 DFQATT, CDR2 SNEGSKA (reference sequence). V lost 6 bases and J lost 6, with 15 bases in between. The CDR3 spans 13 residues. The chain's CDR3 is CSARNLGGQPQHF. The CDR3 DNA sequence: TGCAGTGCCAGGAACCTTGGGGGTCAGCCCCAGCATTTT.

This clonotype appeared a few times. The chain is built from TRBV10-3 and TRBJ2-7; the match to TRBD1 covers 7 bases. Germline CDR1 and CDR2: ENHRY and SYGVKD. Losses at the gene ends were 5 bases for V and 2 bases for J; bases not matched to a gene: 3. CDR3 length equals 13 residues. The CDR3: CAISTGTAYEQYF. CDR3 nucleotide sequence: TGTGCCATCAGTACCGGGACAGCCTACGAGCAGTACTTC.

This clonotype was detected a few times. The chain recombines TRBV6-5 with TRBJ1-5; no firm D call. This CDR3 comprises 15 residues. Trimming removed 6 bases from V and 0 bases from J, with 12 bases in between. CDR1 is MNHEY and CDR2 is SVGAGI in the germline V gene. The DNA for the CDR3 is TGTGCCAGCAGCCCTGCAGCACTTAGCAATCAGCCCCAGCATTTT. This codes for CASSPAALSNQPQHF.

This clonotype was observed a handful of times. The chain has TRBV12-3 or TRBV12-4 and TRBJ1-2; D gene ambiguous. Trimming took off 3 bases at V and 7 bases at J, with 21 bases between the two ends. The length of the CDR3 is 16 residues. Here the CDR3 reads CASSFHPRPGKAGYTF. CDR3 nucleotide sequence: TGTGCCAGCAGTTTCCACCCCAGACCGGGAAAGGCTGGCTACACCTTC.

The chain couples TRBV6-2 or TRBV6-3 to TRBJ1-1; D ambiguous. The V gene lost 2 bases and the J gene lost 0 bases, with 4 bases spanning the gap. CDR1 and CDR2 (germline): MNHEY, SVGEGT. This CDR3 has 13 amino acids. The CDR3 sequence: CASSYPMNTEAFF. The CDR3 DNA is TGTGCCAGCAGTTACCCCATGAACACTGAAGCTTTCTTT.

CDR3 in amino acids: CAIRLASDNTGELFF. The CDR3 DNA reads as TGTGCCATCAGACTAGCGAGTGATAACACCGGGGAGCTGTTTTTT. This chain uses TRBV10-3 with TRBJ2-2, with 7 bases lining up with TRBD2. Germline trimming cut 6 bases from V and 2 bases from J; bases unmatched to any gene: 6. Germline lookup yields CDR1 ENHRY and CDR2 SYGVKD. This CDR3 region has 15 residues.

V usage is TRBV19 and J usage is TRBJ2-7, with TRBD1 matching 10 bases. Germline CDR1 reads LNHDA; CDR2 reads SQIVND (reference sequence). J was trimmed by 6 bases and V by 7 bases; bases with no gene match: 9. The CDR3 loop spans 14 amino acids. The CDR3 sequence is CASTPRQGAGEQYF. The CDR3, as DNA: TGTGCCAGTACCCCCAGACAGGGGGCGGGCGAGCAGTACTTC.

This clonotype appeared a few times. The chain combines TRBV12-3 or TRBV12-4 with TRBJ1-3; 8 bases map to TRBD1. CDR3 length: 15 amino acids. Germline trimming cut 5 bases from V and 4 bases from J; bases unmatched to any gene: 7. CDR3 sequence reads: CASSPQGATGNTIYF. The CDR3 DNA sequence: TGTGCCAGCAGTCCCCAGGGGGCGACGGGAAACACCATATATTTT.

This clonotype was recorded only once. The chain has TRBV28 and TRBJ2-3, with D tentatively TRBD1 or TRBD2 (5 bases each). Germline CDR1 MDHEN, CDR2 SYDVKM. The CDR3 length is 14 residues. Trimming removed 5 bases from V and 6 bases from J, with 15 bases in between. This chain's CDR3 is CASSPGDRRDTQYF. The DNA of the CDR3 is TGTGCCAGCAGTCCTGGGGACCGGCGCGATACGCAGTATTTT.

Many counts were recorded for this clonotype. V gene TRBV7-3 combines with J gene TRBJ1-2; D remains ambiguous. This CDR3 is 14 amino acids long. The V end was cut by 5 bases, the J end by 2 bases, with 12 bases between. Germline V CDR1 and CDR2: SGHTA, FQGTGA. CDR3 loop: CASSPHAGNYGYTF. For the CDR3, the DNA is TGTGCCAGCAGCCCCCACGCAGGCAACTATGGCTACACCTTC. The whole variable domain, remainder taken from reference TRBV7-3 and TRBJ1-2, is GAGVSQTPSNKVTEKGKYVELRCDPISGHTALYWYRQSLGQGPEFLIYFQGTGAADDSGLPNDRFFAVRPEGSVSTLKIQRTERGDSAVYLCASSPHAGNYGYTFGSGTRLTVV.

This chain links TRBV20-1 with TRBJ1-3; D gene unclear. In germline, CDR1 is DFQATT, CDR2 SNEGSKA (reference sequence). Trimming left V 0 bases short and J 0 bases short, with 9 bases between. The CDR3 is made up of 15 amino acids. CDR3: CSARDARSSGNTIYF. The CDR3 region has the DNA TGCAGTGCTAGAGATGCTCGTAGCTCTGGAAACACCATATATTTT.

The CDR3 region is CSDVEADTQYF. CDR3 DNA: TGCAGCGACGTCGAGGCAGATACGCAGTATTTT. This chain joins TRBV29-1 and TRBJ2-3; D gene unclear. V was cut by 7 bases and J by 4 bases, with 9 bases left in between. Germline lookup yields CDR1 SQVTM and CDR2 ANQGSEA. The CDR3 loop spans 11 amino acids.

In its sample, this clonotype was seen a few times. The gene calls are TRBV5-1 and TRBJ1-2; 9 positions match TRBD1. The CDR3 consists of 16 residues. J lost 4 bases, V lost 0 bases, and 7 bases had no gene match. The germline V gene encodes CDR1 SGHRS and CDR2 YFSETQ. The CDR3, as DNA: TGCGCCAGCAGCTTGGGACAGGGGGATTTTGGCTATGGCTACACCTTC. This translates into CASSLGQGDFGYGYTF.

V gene TRBV5-8 combines with J gene TRBJ1-5; maybe TRBD1 (6 bases). Trimming cost V 4 bases and J 3 bases, with 14 bases left between them. The germline CDR1 and CDR2 sequences are SGHTS and YDEGEE. The CDR3 runs to 15 residues. In DNA form, the CDR3 reads TGTGCCAGCAGCGGCGGACAGAGCCACAATCAGCCCCAGCATTTT. It translates to CASSGGQSHNQPQHF.

The chain joins TRBV7-3 to TRBJ1-1, with a weak D call TRBD1 (5 bases). CDR1 is SGHTA, CDR2 FQGTGA, per germline. V was trimmed by 5 bases and J by 1 base, leaving 11 bases between them. The CDR3 extends over 14 amino acids. The CDR3 here is CASSEGPSNTEAFF. DNA for the CDR3: TGTGCCAGCAGCGAGGGACCTTCGAACACTGAAGCTTTCTTT.

This clonotype occurred a few times. V is TRBV7-9 and J is TRBJ1-1; TRBD1 is a possible D gene (6 bases). Germline-derived CDR1 and CDR2 are SEHNR and FQNEAQ (reference sequence). V gave up 2 bases and J gave up 7 bases, with 11 bases separating them. This CDR3 has 13 amino acids. The CDR3 sequence: CASSLRTDNEAFF. CDR3 in DNA: TGTGCCAGCAGCTTACGGACAGATAATGAAGCTTTCTTT.

The gene calls are TRBV7-6 and TRBJ1-4; D not certain. V lost 5 bases, J lost 4 bases, and 14 bases lay in between. CDR3 length: 15 residues. Germline V lookup: CDR1 SGHVS, CDR2 FNYEAQ. The CDR3 is CASSTFRQRNEKLFF. The CDR3 DNA sequence: TGTGCCAGCAGCACCTTTCGGCAGCGTAATGAAAAACTGTTTTTT.

The chain links TRBV5-5 to TRBJ2-7; D not resolved. The CDR3 has 15 amino acids. V was trimmed by 0 bases and J by 3 bases, leaving 13 bases between them. CDR1 and CDR2 from the germline V gene are SGHKS and YYEKEE (reference sequence). This CDR3 is CASSLVDGYYYEQYF. As DNA, the CDR3 is TGTGCCAGCAGCTTGGTAGACGGTTATTACTACGAGCAGTACTTC.

The V call is TRBV18, the J call TRBJ1-5, with D uncertain. The V gene lost 4 bases and the J gene lost 2 bases, with 15 bases spanning the gap. CDR3 length: 16 amino acids. Germline CDR1 KGHSH, CDR2 LQKENI. CDR3 in DNA: TGTGCCAGCTCACGGTTTGGGGTTGTTGGCAATCAGCCCCAGCATTTT. This encodes CASSRFGVVGNQPQHF.

This clonotype was found a few times. The V call is TRBV7-3, the J call TRBJ1-1; TRBD1 aligns across 9 bases. Trimming cost V 4 bases and J 11 bases; bases outside gene matches: 8. This CDR3 has 13 amino acids. Germline V lookup: CDR1 SGHTA, CDR2 FQGTGA. The CDR3 DNA reads TGTGCCAGCAGCTCGGGACAGGGTTTGAGGGCTTTCTTT. It is translated as CASSSGQGLRAFF.

The V and J genes are TRBV12-3 or TRBV12-4 and TRBJ2-5, with 9 bases aligning to TRBD2. The V gene end was trimmed by 7 bases and the J gene end by 5 bases; junction bases not matched to a gene: 5. This CDR3 has 13 amino acids. This CDR3 reads CASNLGTSETQYF. The CDR3 DNA is TGTGCCAGCAACTTGGGGACTAGCGAGACCCAGTACTTC.

This clonotype has more than one count but fewer than ten. This sequence joins TRBV9 and TRBJ1-2, with D hard to call. Trimming left V 0 bases short and J 10 bases short, with 13 bases between. The CDR3 has 13 residues. Germline V lookup: CDR1 SGDLS, CDR2 YYNGEE. Here the CDR3 DNA reads TGTGCCAGCAGCGTAGCCTTCTATGGTGACTACACCTTC. Amino acid sequence: CASSVAFYGDYTF.